The TCR beta chain described here comes from a study of T cell changes during pregnancy in multiple sclerosis. Germline V gene data show CDR1 as SGHTA and CDR2 as FQGNSA. Between the trimmed V and J ends, which lost 6 bases and 0 bases, there was a span of 12 bases. This CDR3 spans 15 amino acids. Data came from immunoSEQ multiplex PCR; TCRdb stores just in-frame clones and leaves some out. The data show tens of thousands of clones, with 85% to 95% seen just once and 1.3% held by the top ten. The J gene is TRBJ1-3, the V gene TRBV7-2; D possibly corresponds to TRBD1 (5 bases). The TCR comes from a female donor with multiple sclerosis, enrolled in a pregnancy study. Sequencing was performed on peripheral blood. DNA of the CDR3: TGTGCCAGCAGTTTACAGGTTTACTCTGGAAACACCATATATTTT. Encoded protein: CASSLQVYSGNTIYF.